What follows describes a single T cell receptor beta chain. This clone was counted ten times or more. The antigen this receptor binds is unknown. Base-call qualities are not available, and no considerably larger clone is one nucleotide away. The record originates from a study of T cell responses to AZD1222 COVID-19 vaccine (dated by TCRdb to the early 2020s). Regarding the study in general: AZD1222 recipients with second doses at about 4 weeks or about 12 weeks were pooled, because spike-specific TCR depth and breadth did not differ between schedules. TCR sequencing was performed for 230 to 250 trial participants, of whom roughly 200 were given two doses of AZD1222 and approximately 25 were given two doses of MenACWY control vaccine. Enrollment into the trials was organized by age into subgroups of 18-55, 56-69 and 70-plus years, and those subgroups contained about 160, 30 and 59 TCR-sequenced participants, respectively. Results the study describes overall, beyond this receptor: Most participants were white British and females outnumbered males, and the authors suggested that clonal diversity may have been underestimated. Because no samples from the day 14 peak response were available, repertoires could be characterized only after the peak T cell response. The 56-69-year group was small, and its depth increase did not reach significance, likely because of low power. Reportedly, close to half of the unique spike-specific TCRs recognized epitopes lying outside the regions that are mutated in the B.1.351 and B.1.1.7 variants. Only five to seven AZD1222 recipients were SARS-CoV-2 seropositive at baseline, limiting conclusions about previously exposed vaccinees. After two AZD1222 doses, both the breadth and the depth of spike-specific TCRs were significantly higher than at day 0 and than in MenACWY recipients. The whole spike protein was spanned by vaccine-associated CD4 TCRs, and dominant responses were seen in regions 160-218 and 743-854.

As encoded in the germline V gene, CDR1 is SGHTA while CDR2 is FQGTGA. The CDR3 starts with the cysteine, ends with the phenylalanine, and has 15 residues. CDR3 DNA only is kept here, 45 bases in frame from base 1. Deletion took 0 bases off V and 10 bases off J, with a span of 16 bases between the germline ends. The time point label on this specimen signifies: baseline before first vaccination. Vaccinee samples were obtained from the UK trials COV001 and COV002, which included a single-blind randomized controlled phase 2/3 trial of AZD1222 (ChAdOx1 nCoV-19) in healthy adults. For TCRbeta chain sequencing, PBMC samples were collected from trial participants at day 0 and at day 28 after the second dose. The CDR3 regions of human TCRbeta chains were analyzed by immunosequencing. Regarding the original processing steps: TCRs in the repertoires were matched against a reference library of SARS-CoV-2-specific TCRs that had been generated with the MIRA antigen-specificity platform. Breadth meant the fraction of unique TCRs that were SARS-CoV-2-associated, whereas depth meant the fraction of total T cells that were SARS-CoV-2-associated. Using the MIRA data, each spike-specific TCR was mapped to the spike region that the TCR reacts to and placed in a CD4 or CD8 class. Log10-transformed breadth and depth values were compared by one-way ANOVA with Sidak's multiple comparisons tests. TCRdb carries this immuneACCESS record with in-frame sequences only. Its versions omit some clonotypes, under half of them owing to an unresolved V gene in the studies checked, with the rest unexplained. That table furnishes V, J and clone size, whereas the DNA furnished D and trimming. Across this sample there are around 100,000 clones, with 90% seen only once. The ten largest clones add up to 8% to 9.5% of the sample.

Recombination linked TRBV7-3 to TRBJ2-1, with the D assignment possibly TRBD1 or TRBD2, given 5 matching bases for each. This clonotype was obtained from an adult in good health. Sequenced material: peripheral blood, taken on day 0 of AZD1222 vaccination. CDR3 loop: CASSLTGDRSGEQFF. Here is the DNA: TGTGCCAGCAGCTTAACGGGGGACCGATCCGGGGAGCAGTTCTTC.